These 14 T cell receptor beta chains share one sample of origin, sequenced in a study of T cell responses to AZD1222 COVID-19 vaccine. The table came from immunoSEQ multiplex PCR; TCRdb's copy has only in-frame clones and leaves some out. Of 90,000 to 150,000 clones in the sample, about 85% were seen once. Material: peripheral blood, obtained on day 0 of AZD1222 vaccination. The receptor source for this set is an adult in good health.

The genes are TRBV18 and TRBJ1-1, with TRBD1 as a possible D gene (5 bases). With 3 bases removed from V and 3 bases from J, the gap between germline ends came to 17 bases. CDR3 size: 16 residues. Germline CDR1 KGHSH, CDR2 LQKENI. Here the CDR3 DNA reads TGTGCCAGCTCACCGTCCCCCTCCGGGGGATACACTGAAGCTTTCTTT. It translates to CASSPSPSGGYTEAFF.

V gene TRBV9 combines with J gene TRBJ1-1; D is uncertain. In germline, CDR1 is SGDLS, CDR2 YYNGEE. This CDR3 has 13 amino acids. Trimming left V 0 bases short and J 7 bases short, with 10 bases between. DNA of the CDR3: TGTGCCAGCAGCGTAGTGGGCACCAGTGAAGCTTTCTTT. Translation gives CASSVVGTSEAFF.

The V gene is TRBV6-5, the J gene TRBJ1-1; 9 bases map to TRBD1. The CDR3 is 14 amino acids. V lost 9 bases, J lost 1 base, and 6 bases stayed unmatched. Per germline, CDR1 MNHEY and CDR2 SVGAGI. In nucleotides, the CDR3 is TGTGCCAGTACAGGGGGCTATCCGAACACTGAAGCTTTCTTT. Its translation: CASTGGYPNTEAFF.

This sequence joins TRBV7-9 and TRBJ2-1; D might be TRBD1 (6 bases). Trimming cost V 5 bases and J 5 bases, with 16 bases left between them. CDR3 length: 15 amino acids. Germline assignment: CDR1 SEHNR and CDR2 FQNEAQ (reference sequence). CDR3 loop: CASSHDGGGHNEQFF. CDR3 DNA sequence: TGTGCCAGCAGCCACGATGGGGGCGGTCACAATGAGCAGTTCTTC.

About this clone: A read error may produce the germline difference seen at one junction end. V usage is TRBV28 and J usage is TRBJ2-7; D call uncertain. From germline, CDR1 is MDHEN and CDR2 SYDVKM. This CDR3 spans 15 amino acids. CDR3 loop: CASSPARTVPYGQYF. The CDR3, as DNA: TGTGCCAGCAGTCCCGCCCGGACGGTCCCCTACGGGCAGTACTTC.

The rearrangement joins TRBV19 to TRBJ2-1; no reliable D call. Germline CDR1 reads LNHDA; CDR2 reads SQIVND (reference sequence). This CDR3 has 17 residues. The ends were cut back, 3 bases at V and 6 bases at J, with 21 bases in the middle. The CDR3 nucleotides are TGTGCCAGTAGTATGATAGCCATCAACTATCGGGCCAATGAGCAGTTCTTC. Amino acids: CASSMIAINYRANEQFF.

The chain uses TRBV24-1 and TRBJ2-3; possibly TRBD2 for D (6 bases). V was cut by 3 bases and J by 6 bases, with 12 bases left in between. Germline CDR1 and CDR2: KGHDR and SFDVKD. The CDR3 extends over 14 amino acids. The CDR3, as DNA: TGTGCCACCAGTGATGGGGGGAGTAGCGATACGCAGTATTTT. It encodes CATSDGGSSDTQYF.

The rearrangement joins TRBV4-3 to TRBJ1-2; D may be TRBD1 (6 bases). The germline V gene has CDR1 LGHNA and CDR2 YSLEER. This CDR3 is 16 amino acids long. Trimming took 1 base from V and 0 from J, leaving 12 bases between them. The CDR3 is CASSQVRGEANYGYTF. CDR3 sequence (DNA): TGCGCCAGCAGCCAAGTAAGGGGGGAAGCTAACTATGGCTACACCTTC.

The chain uses TRBV28 and TRBJ2-2, with D perhaps assigned TRBD1 or TRBD2 (5 bases each). Germline V CDR1 and CDR2: MDHEN, SYDVKM. The V gene lost 1 base and the J gene lost 3 bases, with 15 bases spanning the gap. This CDR3 comprises 17 residues. CDR3 residues: CASSLLIPVGDTGELFF. In DNA form, the CDR3 reads TGTGCCAGCAGTTTATTGATACCAGTGGGGGACACCGGGGAGCTGTTTTTT.

The rearrangement joins TRBV7-8 to TRBJ1-2; the D gene is possibly TRBD1 (5 bases). The germline gives CDR1 SGHVS, CDR2 FQNEAQ. The length of the CDR3 is 15 residues. The germline V and J ends were trimmed by 1 base and 6 bases, with 15 bases remaining between them. CDR3 sequence: CASSLVFSGTNGYTF. The CDR3 bases are TGTGCCAGCAGCTTAGTATTCTCAGGGACGAATGGCTACACCTTC.

CDR3 bases: TGCAGCGTTGTGCAGGGTAGGGGATACGAGCAGTACTTC. It is translated as CSVVQGRGYEQYF. The chain joins TRBV29-1 to TRBJ2-7; a weak D match, TRBD1 (5 bases). The V and J ends lost 4 bases and 4 bases respectively, with 14 bases between them. CDR3 length: 13 residues. Germline loops: CDR1 SQVTM, CDR2 ANQGSEA.

There are many counts of this clone. The J gene is TRBJ2-7, the V gene TRBV4-1; D is undetermined. V shed 1 base and J shed 4 bases, with 11 bases lying between them. The germline gives CDR1 MGHRA, CDR2 YSYEKL. This CDR3 comprises 14 residues. Written as DNA, the CDR3 is TGCGCCAGCAGCCAAGTCATGGTTGGTTACGAGCAGTACTTC. Translated, it gives CASSQVMVGYEQYF.

The chain carries TRBV19 and TRBJ2-7, with D possibly being TRBD2 (6 bases). Deletions cut 3 bases from V and 0 bases from J, with 12 bases between. The CDR3 totals 15 residues. Germline V lookup: CDR1 LNHDA, CDR2 SQIVND (reference sequence). CDR3 in DNA: TGTGCCAGTAGTATGATGGACGGGAGCTCCTACGAGCAGTACTTC. This encodes CASSMMDGSSYEQYF.

This chain links TRBV28 with TRBJ1-2, with TRBD1 identical over 7 bases. Looked up from germline, CDR1 is MDHEN and CDR2 is SYDVKM. CDR3 length: 13 residues. Germline trimming cut 9 bases from V and 4 bases from J; bases unmatched to any gene: 8. DNA of the CDR3: TGTGCCAGTACACTGACAGGGTTCTATGGCTACACCTTC. This translates into CASTLTGFYGYTF.